This T cell receptor (beta chain) was captured in a study of cytomegalovirus exposure and HLA in healthy donors (dated by TCRdb to about 2017). With regard to the full study: An earlier analysis of under 600 of the donors reported 250 to 350 Gb of sequence data and 120 million or so unique TCR beta sequences from about 179 million T cells. HLA typing covered class I and class II loci at four-digit resolution. Genome-wide SNP genotypes for about three fifths of the roughly 700 donors were used in a later genetic analysis, which treated that subset as a discovery cohort. To decide whether each TCR beta V gene segment behaved as functional or pseudogenic, an earlier analysis of some 600 of the donors relied on high-throughput TCR beta sequencing. The number of typed donors differed by locus: about 620-640 for A, B, C, DRB1 and DQB1; about 520 for DQA1; some 590 for DPA1; and 400 to 480 for DPB1. In the later analysis, no new phenotypic data were used to find candidate immune exposures; instead, reliance was placed on TCR beta sequences and their occurrence across donors. Across about 370 genotyped donors of the cohort, an average of approximately 240,000 unique TCR beta nucleotide sequences per donor were sequenced, and 15% to 20% of those sequences were non-productive. The study aimed to test whether cataloging public T cell receptors could reveal signatures of past pathogen exposure. The study combined high-throughput TCR immunosequencing, statistical association of individual TCRs with disease status, and machine learning to predict cytomegalovirus infection status. In addition to the first cohort of roughly 700 subjects, a separate validation cohort of approximately 110 different subjects was used. A later analysis re-examined previously published TCR beta repertoires from more than 550 donors and added high-resolution HLA genotyping to investigate patterns of TCR occurrence. An early release covering about 600 HLA-typed donors comprised about 320 gigabases of sequencing data and 85 million or so unique TCR sequences. All discovery cohort repertoires had been generated using a single sequencing platform. Donor age, sex, ethnicity and CMV serostatus were compiled alongside the repertoire data. The study profiled the T cell repertoires of hundreds of subjects by immunosequencing and related them to cytomegalovirus serostatus. Roughly five DR-DQ haplotypes were handled as single units for association and clustering, since linkage in the cohort was strong. Of the approximately 400 genotyped donors, approximately 83% fell in the genetic ancestry cluster associated with self-reported Caucasian donors. General study outcomes and caveats: Most CMV-associated TCR beta chains appeared to be HLA-restricted in a later analysis, and the HLA associations seemed to be driven largely by CMV exposure. A later genetic analysis associated a missense DCLRE1C variant with V-gene and J-gene trimming of TCR beta chains, and an independent cohort replicated the association. In a later analysis, the rate of TCR association differed among HLA loci, with DRB1 alleles having the most associated TCRs and HLA-C alleles having the fewest. Presence/absence analyses assumed roughly uniform sequencing depth across donors, an assumption that may not hold. Three of the identified cytomegalovirus-associated TCR beta chains were confirmed in vitro to be specific for cytomegalovirus antigens. For the cohort, immune exposure information was limited to CMV serostatus. Linkage disequilibrium might explain the correlated functional status among segregating V segments, but an unknown experimental factor could not be ruled out. A later genetic analysis reported fewer N-insertions in productive TCRs among donors in an Asian-associated ancestry cluster than the approximately 700-donor mean. The classifier was reported to diagnose cytomegalovirus status with high specificity and sensitivity in both the original cohort and the validation cohort. Because counts were too low, fewer than 20 rarely observed V segments, including chromosome 9 orphons, were excluded from the earlier analysis of around 640 of the donors. In an earlier analysis of roughly 560 of the donors, most TCR beta V segments were observed in productive rearrangements about 90% or about 30% of the time, broadly matching IMGT annotations. When HLA alleles, especially DR and DQ, strongly co-occurred, TCR associations were difficult to assign to individual alleles. The study gave a list of more than 150 TCR beta chains associated with cytomegalovirus. Several of the top co-occurrence clusters appeared to be linked to parvovirus B19, influenza, CMV and Epstein-Barr virus, according to a later analysis. A cluster of highly shared sequence variants was judged likely to be a technical artifact of the sequencing pipeline. Only TCR beta chains were sequenced in this cohort, and the absence of alpha or paired-chain data limited detectable features. HLA typing was unavailable for some donors at each locus, so association tests used only the typed subset. The authors suggested that the approach could potentially be extended to other disease states and immunological phenotypes. Most TCR sequences were observed very rarely across donors, whereas some public TCRs were present in many individuals. A later analysis associated 16,951 TCR beta sequences with specific HLA alleles at a false discovery rate of 0.05. A further reported finding was that TCR beta sequences accurately predicted the HLA-A and HLA-B alleles for most subjects in the first cohort. The 87-base-pair reads could not distinguish some IMGT-functional V segments, including TRBV6-2 and TRBV6-3, so those segments were excluded. In a later analysis, HLA-associated TCR beta chains were found to be more clonally expanded and to have lower generation probabilities than equally common non-associated chains.

The germline V gene sets CDR1 to SNHLY and CDR2 to FYNNEI. The CDR3, from cysteine to phenylalanine, totals 15 residues. Left in the record is the CDR3 DNA by itself, 45 bases read in frame from the first base. Here V drops 6 bases and J drops 6 bases, and the junction holds 13 bases not matched to any gene. To prepare the library, the immunoSEQ multiplex PCR assay was applied. The multiplex PCR relied on a mix of 60 forward primers for TCR Vbeta segments and 13 reverse primers for TCR Jbeta segments. The CDR3 region of rearranged TCR beta genes was amplified from genomic DNA by a multiplex PCR assay. The Illumina HiSeq System was used to sequence the amplified TCR beta libraries as 87-base-pair reads. The original pipeline was this. A later analysis counted approximately 74 million unique TCR beta chains across the 666 repertoires, and some 11 million of these chains were shared by at least two donors. Raw reads were error-corrected and collapsed into unique sequences by a nearest-neighbor algorithm in which closely related sequences were merged to remove PCR and sequencing errors. V, D and J gene segments were assigned by aligning CDR3 sequences to IMGT reference sequences. For a sequence to be retained, at least a six-nucleotide match to both a V gene segment and a J gene segment was required. Rearrangements were called productive when the CDR3 lacked stop codons and stayed in frame with V and J; all others were non-productive. Following IMGT convention, CDR3 was defined as the stretch from the second conserved V-encoded cysteine up to the conserved J-encoded phenylalanine. In an earlier analysis of roughly 610 of the donors, sequences lacking an unambiguous match to a single V gene segment were excluded. An earlier analysis of 550 to 650 of the donors classified V segments as functional when productive rearrangements were above 56.7% and as segregating when the standard deviation between donors was above 5%. A statistical classification framework was developed to diagnose cytomegalovirus status using the catalog of TCR beta chain sequences. V and J gene assignment, in a later analysis, came from comparing TCR nucleotide sequences with IMGT/GENE-DB human TR gene sequences. In a later analysis, CDR3 sequences and most-parsimonious VDJ recombination scenarios were assigned using the TCRdist pipeline. In a later analysis, each TCR beta chain was defined by its CDR3 amino acid sequence together with its V-gene family, and reads lacking a unique V-gene family were excluded. In a later analysis, 450 to 600 highly shared, low-generation-probability nucleotide sequences were removed to address suspected cross-contamination and a sequencing artifact. For each public chain, a later analysis derived a clonal expansion index from normalized ranks of inferred template counts within each repertoire. A later analysis computed generation probabilities with a VDJ recombination model fitted to out-of-frame rearrangements, and checked the results against IGoR. Hypergeometric tests were used in a later analysis to score TCR-TCR, TCR-HLA and TCR-CMV co-occurrence, with a repertoire-size bias correction applied to the TCR pairs. In a later analysis, false discovery rates were estimated by permuting HLA or CMV assignments 20 times. In a later analysis, co-occurring TCRs were grouped using DBSCAN, with TCRdist sequence similarity added in when clustering inside HLA-allele-positive subsets. Repertoires with fewer than 30,000 or more than 120,000 public chains, plus five repertoires with anomalous nucleotide sharing, were excluded from co-occurrence clustering. TCRdb stores this immuneACCESS table with in-frame sequences only. Part of the clones is absent; in the studies checked, under half of the shortfall reflects unresolved V genes, and no reason is known for the rest. The V and J calls and clone size come from that table; D and trimming were worked out from the DNA. This sample is represented by about 110,000 clones; over 60% of them were singletons. The ten largest clones represent about 4.9% of the sample.

The cohort consisted of hundreds of healthy bone marrow donors. All cohort members were sampled while nominally healthy, although unrecorded immune exposures were likely present. The donor was CMV seropositive and belonged to the group of 250 to 300 seropositive cohort members. Each donor provided a peripheral blood sample, and peripheral blood mononuclear cells were used for TCR beta sequencing. The Qiagen DNeasy Blood Extraction Kit was used to extract genomic DNA from the blood cell samples. On this clone itself: Its cognate antigen has yet to be identified. No base-level quality is on record; no much larger clone is a single base apart.

The sequence links TRBV2 to TRBJ1-1; 7 bases in the middle match TRBD1. The sample taken for sequencing was PBMCs. The receptor's source is a man younger than 45 in good health and CMV-seropositive. The DNA sequence follows: TGTGCCAGCAGCAAAGAACAGGGGAGAGGCGCTGAAGCTTTCTTT. Protein translation: CASSKEQGRGAEAFF.